Below, 13 T cell receptor beta chains from the same sample are listed, as sequenced in a study of Graves' ophthalmopathy and Graves' hyperthyroidism (dated by TCRdb to 2016 to 2018). These reads were obtained on an Illumina HiSeq 2000. For repertoire sequencing, TCR beta CDR3 regions were amplified from RNA transcripts. A first-round RT-PCR used HTBI primers with the Qiagen OneStep RT-PCR kit, followed by a second-round multiplex PCR, size selection and purification. In TCRdb, the public reads were trimmed at Q25 with fastp and aligned with MiXCR, with productive beta chains retained. Here each entry gathers all rows of one CDR3 protein and keeps the most common genes and DNA. For this sample the table gives about 400,000 distinct CDR3 sequences, of which over 15% were detected only once. The ten largest make up approximately 7% of the sample. Source material: peripheral blood. These receptors originate from a woman between 18 and 29 years old with stable Graves' hyperthyroidism. Donor details come from another sample of the same person, matched by shared clones.

With respect to this clonotype: At one end, the junction sequence differs from germline, possibly due to a read error. The rearrangement joins TRBV6-1 to TRBJ2-7; D remains unclear. CDR1 MNHNS and CDR2 SASEGT come from the germline V gene. This CDR3 comprises 14 residues. The CDR3 loop reads CASNEAGASYEQYF. The CDR3 coding sequence is TGTGCCAGCAATGAAGCCGGAGCATCCTACGAGCAGTACTTC.

This clonotype came up many times. The gene calls are TRBV13 and TRBJ1-1; no definite D call. CDR3 length: 15 amino acids. Trimming removed 5 bases at V and 5 bases at J, with 18 bases between. The germline gives CDR1 PRHDT, CDR2 FYEKMQ (reference sequence). The CDR3 DNA follows: TGTGCCAGCAGCCCGCACGGCTCCCCGGGGACTGAAGCTTTCTTT. Translation: CASSPHGSPGTEAFF.

This clonotype was picked up many times. The chain is built from TRBV2 and TRBJ2-3; D possibly corresponds to TRBD2 (5 bases). Between the trimmed V and J ends, which lost 0 bases and 2 bases, there was a span of 9 bases. Looked up from germline, CDR1 is SNHLY and CDR2 is FYNNEI. The CDR3 is 15 amino acids. The CDR3 spells CASSEARVNTDTQYF. DNA for the CDR3: TGTGCCAGCAGTGAAGCGCGGGTAAACACAGATACGCAGTATTTT.

As concerns this clonotype: This may come from a read error, since a much larger clone is one base off. The rearrangement joins TRBV7-3 to TRBJ1-1; D might be TRBD1 (6 bases). The CDR3 covers 14 residues. Germline assignment: CDR1 SGHTA and CDR2 FQGTGA. CDR3 residues: CASKLGQGSTEALF. The CDR3 DNA reads TGTGCCAGCAAATTGGGGCAGGGGAGCACTGAAGCTTTATTT. Full variable domain (outside the CDR3, taken from reference TRBV7-3 and TRBJ1-1): GAGVSQTPSNKVTEKGKYVELRCDPISGHTALYWYRQSLGQGPEFLIYFQGTGAADDSGLPNDRFFAVRPEGSVSTLKIQRTERGDSAVYLCASKLGQGSTEALFGQGTRLTVV.

Concerning this clonotype: A much larger clone sits a single nucleotide away, making a read error possible. It is likely a read error, because the conserved phenylalanine at the end of the CDR3 is missing. CDR3 sequence (DNA): TGTGCCACCAGTGATTCGTCGAGGGGGCCAGATGGCTACACCTAC. Translation gives CATSDSSRGPDGYTY. The rearrangement joins TRBV24-1 to TRBJ1-2; 7 nucleotides agree with TRBD1. The CDR3 is made up of 15 amino acids. Unmatched junction bases numbered 8, after V lost 2 bases and J lost 6 bases. The germline V gene has CDR1 KGHDR and CDR2 SFDVKD.

The gene calls are TRBV6-2 or TRBV6-3 and TRBJ1-5; no clear D gene. This CDR3 is 14 amino acids long. Looked up from germline, CDR1 is MNHEY and CDR2 is SVGEGT. Trimming removed 2 bases at V and 4 bases at J, with 9 bases between. The chain's CDR3 is CASSYTITNQPQHF. The CDR3 nucleotides read TGTGCCAGCAGTTACACGATCACTAATCAGCCCCAGCATTTT.

The chain recombines TRBV28 with TRBJ1-5; D gene unclear. The CDR3 consists of 16 residues. CDR1 MDHEN and CDR2 SYDVKM come from the germline V gene. V was trimmed by 4 bases and J by 0 bases, leaving 13 bases between them. CDR3 protein: CASSSIQRYSNQPQHF. The CDR3 bases are TGTGCCAGCAGTTCAATACAGCGGTATAGCAATCAGCCCCAGCATTTT.

Many counts were recorded for this clonotype. V usage is TRBV20-1 and J usage is TRBJ1-3; D unresolved. The germline CDR1 and CDR2 sequences are DFQATT and SNEGSKA (reference sequence). V was cut by 4 bases and J by 9 bases, with 10 bases left in between. The CDR3 is 11 residues long. The DNA for the CDR3 is TGCAGTGCTAACAGCCACGGCACCATATATTTT. It yields the protein CSANSHGTIYF.

This clonotype came up many times. J is TRBJ1-1 and V is TRBV6-5; perhaps TRBD1 as D (6 bases). Trimming pared 3 bases from V and 6 bases from J, leaving 17 bases between. The CDR3 totals 15 residues. Looked up from germline, CDR1 is MNHEY and CDR2 is SVGAGI. The CDR3 here is CASSYNRDFDSEAFF. The CDR3 DNA reads TGTGCCAGCAGTTATAACAGGGATTTCGACTCTGAAGCTTTCTTT.

Comment on this clonotype: The CDR3 carries no conserved terminal phenylalanine or tryptophan, so it likely arises from a read error. It is unclear where the CDR3 begins or ends on the DNA, so no DNA is shown, and the CDR3 is as TCRdb lists it. The genes are TRBV7-6 and TRBJ1-1; the table's D gene call, TRBD1, was not cross checked with the DNA. Termini included, the CDR3 measures 15 amino acids. CDR1 SGHVS and CDR2 FNYEAQ come from the germline V gene. This CDR3 reads CASSVGPGKETEAFL.

The sample holds a few counts of this clonotype. This chain joins TRBV2 and TRBJ1-3, with unresolved D. CDR1 and CDR2 from the germline V gene are SNHLY and FYNNEI. V was shortened by 2 bases and J by 1 base, with 9 bases between the two germline ends. There are 15 residues in the CDR3. The CDR3 DNA reads as TGTGCCAGCAGTGAACGCAGCCGTTCTGGAAACACCATATATTTT. This encodes CASSERSRSGNTIYF.

This clonotype was counted at least ten times. The DNA for the CDR3 is TGCGCCAGCAGCTCACAGGGAGAGAACACTGAAGCTTTCTTT. Translation: CASSSQGENTEAFF. The genes are TRBV5-1 and TRBJ1-1, with a tentative D call TRBD1 (6 bases). The V gene lost 3 bases and the J gene lost 1 base, with 10 bases spanning the gap. The CDR3 runs to 14 residues. Germline V gene lookup returns CDR1 SGHRS and CDR2 YFSETQ.

This clonotype has a count of ten or more. This rearrangement joins TRBV6-1 to TRBJ1-6, with a weak D call TRBD1 (6 bases). V was pared by 3 bases and J by 5 bases, with 11 bases between. In germline, CDR1 is MNHNS, CDR2 SASEGT. The CDR3 extends over 15 amino acids. In nucleotides, the CDR3 is TGTGCCAGCAGTGAGGACAGCCCCAATAATTCACCCCTCCACTTT. This translates into CASSEDSPNNSPLHF.